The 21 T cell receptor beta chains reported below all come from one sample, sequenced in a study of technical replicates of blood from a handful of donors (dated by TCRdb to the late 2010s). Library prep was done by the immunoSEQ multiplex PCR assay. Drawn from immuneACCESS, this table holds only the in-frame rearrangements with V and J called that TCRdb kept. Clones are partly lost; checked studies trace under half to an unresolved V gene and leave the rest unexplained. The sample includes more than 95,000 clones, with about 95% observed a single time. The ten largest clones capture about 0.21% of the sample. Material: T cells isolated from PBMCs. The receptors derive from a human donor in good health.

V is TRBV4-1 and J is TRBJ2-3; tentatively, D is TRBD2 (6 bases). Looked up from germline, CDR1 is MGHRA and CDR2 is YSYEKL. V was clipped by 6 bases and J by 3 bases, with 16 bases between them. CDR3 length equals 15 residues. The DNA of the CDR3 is TGCGCCAGCAGAGTTTCTGGGGCGGGGACAGATACGCAGTATTTT. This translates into CASRVSGAGTDTQYF.

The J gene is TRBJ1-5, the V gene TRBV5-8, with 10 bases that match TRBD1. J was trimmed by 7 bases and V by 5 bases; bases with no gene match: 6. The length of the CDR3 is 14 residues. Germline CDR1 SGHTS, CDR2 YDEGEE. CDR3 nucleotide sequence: TGTGCCAGCAGTCGGGACAGGGGACACCAGCCCCAGCATTTT. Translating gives CASSRDRGHQPQHF.

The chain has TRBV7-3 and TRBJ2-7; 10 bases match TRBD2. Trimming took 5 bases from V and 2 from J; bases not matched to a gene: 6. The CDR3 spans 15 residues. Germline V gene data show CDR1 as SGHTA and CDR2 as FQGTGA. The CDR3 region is CASSPSGGETYEQYF. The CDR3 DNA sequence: TGTGCCAGCAGCCCCAGCGGGGGGGAAACCTACGAGCAGTACTTC.

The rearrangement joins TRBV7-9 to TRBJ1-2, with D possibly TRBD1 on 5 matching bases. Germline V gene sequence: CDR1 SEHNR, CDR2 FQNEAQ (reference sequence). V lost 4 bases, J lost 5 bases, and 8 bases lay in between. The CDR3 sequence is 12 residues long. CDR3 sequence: CASSSGLYGYTF. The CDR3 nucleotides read TGTGCCAGCAGCTCGGGACTGTATGGCTACACCTTC. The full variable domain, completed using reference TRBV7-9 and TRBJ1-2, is DTGVSQNPRHKITKRGQNVTFRCDPISEHNRLYWYRQTLGQGPEFLTYFQNEAQLEKSRLLSDRFSAERPKGSFSTLEIQRTEQGDSAMYLCASSSGLYGYTFGSGTRLTVV.

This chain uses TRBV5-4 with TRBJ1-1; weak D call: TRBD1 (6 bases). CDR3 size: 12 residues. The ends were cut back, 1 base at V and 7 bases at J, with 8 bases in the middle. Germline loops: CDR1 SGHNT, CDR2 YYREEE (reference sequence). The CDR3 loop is CASSLLDSEAFF. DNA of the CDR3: TGTGCCAGCAGCTTGTTGGACAGTGAAGCTTTCTTT.

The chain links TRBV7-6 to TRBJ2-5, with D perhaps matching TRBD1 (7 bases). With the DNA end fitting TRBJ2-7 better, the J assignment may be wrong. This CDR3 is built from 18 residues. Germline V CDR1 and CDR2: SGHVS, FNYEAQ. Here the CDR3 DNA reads TGTGCCAGCAGCAACAAAGGACTGCGGGACAGACAAAGCTACGAGCAGTACTTC. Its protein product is CASSNKGLRDRQSYEQYF.

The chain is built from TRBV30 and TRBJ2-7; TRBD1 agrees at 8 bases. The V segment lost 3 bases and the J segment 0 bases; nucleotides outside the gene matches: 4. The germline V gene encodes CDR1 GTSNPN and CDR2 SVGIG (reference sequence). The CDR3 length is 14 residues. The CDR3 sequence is CAWRTGVVSYEQYF. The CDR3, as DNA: TGTGCCTGGAGGACAGGGGTTGTCTCCTACGAGCAGTACTTC.

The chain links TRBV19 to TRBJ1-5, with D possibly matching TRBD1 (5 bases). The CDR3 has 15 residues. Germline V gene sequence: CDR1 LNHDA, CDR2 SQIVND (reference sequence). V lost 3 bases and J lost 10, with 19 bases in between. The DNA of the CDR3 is TGTGCCAGTAGTATCGGCCCGCAGGGCGGTAGTCCCCAGCATTTT. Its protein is CASSIGPQGGSPQHF.

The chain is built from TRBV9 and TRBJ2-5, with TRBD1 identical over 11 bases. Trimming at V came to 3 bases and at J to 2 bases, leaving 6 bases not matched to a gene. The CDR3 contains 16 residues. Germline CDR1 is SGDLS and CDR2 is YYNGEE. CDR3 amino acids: CASSGDRDRGQETQYF. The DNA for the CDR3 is TGTGCCAGCAGCGGGGACCGGGACAGGGGGCAAGAGACCCAGTACTTC.

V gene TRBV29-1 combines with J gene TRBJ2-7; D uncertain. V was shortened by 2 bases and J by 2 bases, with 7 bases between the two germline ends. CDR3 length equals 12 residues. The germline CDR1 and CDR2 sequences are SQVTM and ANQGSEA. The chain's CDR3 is CSVESPTYEQYF. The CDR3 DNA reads TGCAGCGTTGAATCCCCTACCTACGAGCAGTACTTC.

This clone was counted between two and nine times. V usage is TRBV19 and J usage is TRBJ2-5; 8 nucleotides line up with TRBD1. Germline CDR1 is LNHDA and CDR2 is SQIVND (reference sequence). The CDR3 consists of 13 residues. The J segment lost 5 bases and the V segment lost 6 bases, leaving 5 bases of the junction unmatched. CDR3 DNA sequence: TGTGCCAGTAGCACAGGGGGTAGGGAGACCCAGTACTTC. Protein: CASSTGGRETQYF. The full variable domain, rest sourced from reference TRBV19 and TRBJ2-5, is DGGITQSPKYLFRKEGQNVTLSCEQNLNHDAMYWYRQDPGQGLRLIYYSQIVNDFQKGDIAEGYSVSREKKESFPLTVTSAQKNPTAFYLCASSTGGRETQYFGPGTRLLVL.

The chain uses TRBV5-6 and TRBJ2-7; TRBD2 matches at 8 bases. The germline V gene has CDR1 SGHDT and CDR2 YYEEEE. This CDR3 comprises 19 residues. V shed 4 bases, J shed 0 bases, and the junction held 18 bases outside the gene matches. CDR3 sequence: CASSGIPILAVPSSYEQYF. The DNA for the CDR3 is TGTGCCAGCAGCGGAATCCCTATACTAGCGGTCCCGAGCTCCTACGAGCAGTACTTC.

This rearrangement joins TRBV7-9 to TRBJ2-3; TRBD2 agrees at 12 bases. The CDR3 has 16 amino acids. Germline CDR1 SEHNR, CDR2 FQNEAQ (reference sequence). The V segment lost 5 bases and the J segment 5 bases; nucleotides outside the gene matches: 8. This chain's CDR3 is CASSHPTSGSVDTQYF. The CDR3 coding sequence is TGTGCCAGCAGCCACCCGACTAGCGGGAGTGTAGATACGCAGTATTTT.

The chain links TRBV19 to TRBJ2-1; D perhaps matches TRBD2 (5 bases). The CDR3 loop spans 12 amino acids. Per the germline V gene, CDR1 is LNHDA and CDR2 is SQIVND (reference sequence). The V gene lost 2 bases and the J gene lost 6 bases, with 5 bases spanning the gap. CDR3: CASSIRGNEQFF. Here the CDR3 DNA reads TGTGCCAGTAGTATACGGGGCAATGAGCAGTTCTTC.

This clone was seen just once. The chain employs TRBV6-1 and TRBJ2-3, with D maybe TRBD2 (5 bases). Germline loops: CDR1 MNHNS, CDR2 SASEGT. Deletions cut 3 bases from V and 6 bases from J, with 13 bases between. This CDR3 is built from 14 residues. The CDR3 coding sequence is TGTGCCAGCAGTGAGCGCGGGCCGGGGGATACGCAGTATTTT. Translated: CASSERGPGDTQYF.

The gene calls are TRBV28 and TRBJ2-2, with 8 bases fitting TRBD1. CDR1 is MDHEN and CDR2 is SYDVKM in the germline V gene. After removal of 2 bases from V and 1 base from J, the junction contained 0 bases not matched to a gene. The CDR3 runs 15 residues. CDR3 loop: CASSLGQGNTGELFF. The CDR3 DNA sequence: TGTGCCAGCAGTTTAGGACAGGGGAACACCGGGGAGCTGTTTTTT.

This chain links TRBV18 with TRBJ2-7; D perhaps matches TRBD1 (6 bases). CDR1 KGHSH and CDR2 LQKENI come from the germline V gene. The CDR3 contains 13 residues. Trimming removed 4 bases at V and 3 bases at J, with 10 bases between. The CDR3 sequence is CASSHRDGYEQYF. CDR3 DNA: TGTGCCAGCTCACACAGGGACGGCTACGAGCAGTACTTC.

The CDR3 DNA is TGCGCCAGCAGCTTGATCAACGGGACTAGCGGGGGGTACGTCACAGATACGCAGTATTTT. The encoded protein is CASSLINGTSGGYVTDTQYF. V is TRBV5-1 and J is TRBJ2-3, with 15 bases aligning to TRBD2. The CDR3 runs 20 residues. After removal of 1 base from V and 2 bases from J, the junction contained 11 bases not matched to a gene. Germline V gene lookup returns CDR1 SGHRS and CDR2 YFSETQ.

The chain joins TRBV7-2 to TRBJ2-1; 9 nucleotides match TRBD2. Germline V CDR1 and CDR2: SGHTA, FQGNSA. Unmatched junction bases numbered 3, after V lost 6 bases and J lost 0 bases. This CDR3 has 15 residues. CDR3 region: CASRTSGDSYNEQFF. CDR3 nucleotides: TGTGCCAGCAGGACTAGCGGAGACTCCTACAATGAGCAGTTCTTC.

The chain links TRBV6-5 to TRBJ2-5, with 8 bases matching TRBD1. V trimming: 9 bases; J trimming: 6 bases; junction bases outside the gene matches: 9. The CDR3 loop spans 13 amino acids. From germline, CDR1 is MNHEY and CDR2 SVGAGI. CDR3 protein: CASQLGTGKTQYF. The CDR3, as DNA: TGTGCCAGTCAACTAGGGACAGGAAAGACCCAGTACTTC.

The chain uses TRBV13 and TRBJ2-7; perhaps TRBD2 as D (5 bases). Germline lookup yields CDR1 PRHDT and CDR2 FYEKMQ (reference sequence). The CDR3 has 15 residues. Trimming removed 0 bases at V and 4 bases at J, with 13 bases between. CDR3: CASSLGAVLTYEQYF. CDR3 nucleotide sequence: TGTGCCAGCAGCTTAGGAGCGGTATTGACGTACGAGCAGTACTTC.